This T cell receptor beta chain derives from a study of Ad26.COV2.S vaccination and SARS-CoV-2 variants. Study-level background: Trial arm assignment for the donor was COV1001 Ad26.COV2.S. Study results and caveats: The authors reported substantial breadth in spike-specific CD8+ and CD4+ T cell responses after vaccination. For non-spike TCRs, breadth in vaccine recipients resembled that in placebo recipients.

Assay: immunoSEQ multiplex PCR; the TCRdb copy retains only in-frame clones and omits some. The table records about 410,000 clones, about 92% of them present only once. This CDR3 contains 13 residues. V dropped 6 bases and J dropped 3; count of bases not matched to a gene: 5. Germline CDR1 SGDLS, CDR2 YYNGEE. Treatment here: some 20 received Ad26.COV2.S at low or high dose, single or two shots; several received placebo; per-sample allocation not given. On day 63 after the first injection, vaccine and placebo recipients gave samples. This clone was detected once. The antigen remains unidentified. This clonotype was sampled from a person aged 18-60 years who received the Ad26.COV2.S COVID-19 vaccine or a placebo. The chain combines TRBV9 with TRBJ2-5, with 7 bases that match TRBD1. Sequences were derived from peripheral blood, sampled in a trial of Ad26.COV2.S vaccine versus placebo. Here the CDR3 DNA reads TGTGCCAGCACCCGAACAGGGGAAGAGACCCAGTACTTC. Translation: CASTRTGEETQYF.